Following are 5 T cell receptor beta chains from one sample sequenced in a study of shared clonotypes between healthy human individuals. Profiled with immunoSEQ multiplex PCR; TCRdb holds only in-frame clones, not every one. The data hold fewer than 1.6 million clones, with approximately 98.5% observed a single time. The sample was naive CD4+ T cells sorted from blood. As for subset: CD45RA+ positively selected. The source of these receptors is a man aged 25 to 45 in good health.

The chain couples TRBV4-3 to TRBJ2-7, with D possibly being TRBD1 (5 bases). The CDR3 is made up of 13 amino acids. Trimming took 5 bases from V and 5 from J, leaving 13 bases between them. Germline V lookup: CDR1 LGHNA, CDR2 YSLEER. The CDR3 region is CASSFSWGHEQYF. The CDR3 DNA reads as TGCGCCAGCAGCTTTTCATGGGGCCACGAGCAGTACTTC.

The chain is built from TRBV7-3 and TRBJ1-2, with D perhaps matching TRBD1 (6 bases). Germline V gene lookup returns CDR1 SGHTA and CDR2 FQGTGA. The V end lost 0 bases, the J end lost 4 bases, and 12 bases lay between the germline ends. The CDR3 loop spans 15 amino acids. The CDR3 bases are TGTGCCAGCAGCTTAACCAGGACAGACATCTATGGCTACACCTTC. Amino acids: CASSLTRTDIYGYTF.

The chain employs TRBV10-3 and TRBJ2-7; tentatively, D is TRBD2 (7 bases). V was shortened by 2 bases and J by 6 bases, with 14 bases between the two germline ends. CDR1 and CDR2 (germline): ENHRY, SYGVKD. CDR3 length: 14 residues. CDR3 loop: CAISEKRGAVEQYF. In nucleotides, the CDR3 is TGTGCCATCAGTGAGAAACGGGGGGCGGTCGAGCAGTACTTC.

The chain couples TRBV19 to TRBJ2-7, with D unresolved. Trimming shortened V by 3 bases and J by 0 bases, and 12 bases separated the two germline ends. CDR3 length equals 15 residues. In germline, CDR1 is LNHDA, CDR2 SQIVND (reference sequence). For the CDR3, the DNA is TGTGCCAGTAGTATTCGAGGTGGGCCCTCCTACGAGCAGTACTTC. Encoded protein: CASSIRGGPSYEQYF.

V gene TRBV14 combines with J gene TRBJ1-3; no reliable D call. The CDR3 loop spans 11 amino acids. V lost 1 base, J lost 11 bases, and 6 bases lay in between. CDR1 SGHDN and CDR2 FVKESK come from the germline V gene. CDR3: CASSQVGAIYF. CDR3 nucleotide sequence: TGTGCCAGCAGCCAAGTGGGAGCCATATATTTT.